This TCR beta chain was found in a study of blood T cell repertoires in COVID-19. Study-wide background: The United States, Italy and Spain supplied acute and convalescent COVID-19 samples. Sources were T cells, B-cell-depleted T cells, or PBMCs; the material itself was cDNA or gDNA.

Per the authors' pipeline: Amplification with reference gene primers provided the estimates of nucleated cell counts. Profiling relied on immunoSEQ multiplex PCR, and the TCRdb table lists in-frame clones only, not all of them. That table is the source of V, J and clone size, and D and trimming were worked out from the DNA. The table shows approximately 88,000 clones, with about 74% occurring only once. There are a few counts of this clone. The germline V and J ends were trimmed by 2 bases and 1 base, with 12 bases remaining between them. Germline CDR1 reads SGHTA; CDR2 reads FQGNSA. The CDR3 loop spans 16 amino acids.

The specimen sequenced was peripheral blood. The source is a human donor in a cohort sampled during active COVID-19. The rearrangement links TRBV7-2 to TRBJ1-5, with D unclear. The CDR3 region is CASSLRPGSSNQPQHF. CDR3 bases: TGTGCCAGCAGCTTAAGGCCAGGATCGAGCAATCAGCCCCAGCATTTT.